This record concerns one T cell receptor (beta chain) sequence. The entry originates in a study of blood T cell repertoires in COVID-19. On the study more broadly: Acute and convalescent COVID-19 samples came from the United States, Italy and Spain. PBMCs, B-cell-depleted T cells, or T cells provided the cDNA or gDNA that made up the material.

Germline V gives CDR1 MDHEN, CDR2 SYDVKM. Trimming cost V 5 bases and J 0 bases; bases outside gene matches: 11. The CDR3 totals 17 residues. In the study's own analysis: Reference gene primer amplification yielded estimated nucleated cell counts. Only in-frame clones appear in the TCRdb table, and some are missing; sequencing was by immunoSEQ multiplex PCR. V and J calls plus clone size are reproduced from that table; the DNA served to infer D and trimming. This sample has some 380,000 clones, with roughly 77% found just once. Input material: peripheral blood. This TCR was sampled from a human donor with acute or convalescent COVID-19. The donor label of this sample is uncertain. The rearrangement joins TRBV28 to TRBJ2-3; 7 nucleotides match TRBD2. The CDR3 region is CASSPIGRAGSTDTQYF. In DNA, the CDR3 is TGTGCCAGCAGTCCAATAGGGAGGGCGGGGAGCACAGATACGCAGTATTTT. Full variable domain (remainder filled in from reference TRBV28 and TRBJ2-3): DVKVTQSSRYLVKRTGEKVFLECVQDMDHENMFWYRQDPGLGLRLIYFSYDVKMKEKGDIPEGYSVSREKKERFSLILESASTNQTSMYLCASSPIGRAGSTDTQYFGPGTRLTVL.